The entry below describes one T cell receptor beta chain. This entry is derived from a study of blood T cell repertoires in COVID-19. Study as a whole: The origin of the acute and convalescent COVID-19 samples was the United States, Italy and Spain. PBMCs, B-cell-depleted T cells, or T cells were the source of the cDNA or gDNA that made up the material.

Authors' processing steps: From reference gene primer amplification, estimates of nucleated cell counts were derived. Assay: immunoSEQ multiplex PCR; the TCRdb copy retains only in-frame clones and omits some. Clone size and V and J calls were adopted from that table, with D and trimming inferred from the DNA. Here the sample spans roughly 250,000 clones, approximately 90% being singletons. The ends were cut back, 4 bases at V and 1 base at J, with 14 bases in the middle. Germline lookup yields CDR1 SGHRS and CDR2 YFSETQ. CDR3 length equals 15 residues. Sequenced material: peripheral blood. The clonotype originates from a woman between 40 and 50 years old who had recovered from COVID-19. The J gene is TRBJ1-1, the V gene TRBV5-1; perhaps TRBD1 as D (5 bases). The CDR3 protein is CASSRGTLRNTEAFF. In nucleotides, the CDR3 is TGCGCCAGCAGCCGGGGGACGCTCCGGAACACTGAAGCTTTCTTT.